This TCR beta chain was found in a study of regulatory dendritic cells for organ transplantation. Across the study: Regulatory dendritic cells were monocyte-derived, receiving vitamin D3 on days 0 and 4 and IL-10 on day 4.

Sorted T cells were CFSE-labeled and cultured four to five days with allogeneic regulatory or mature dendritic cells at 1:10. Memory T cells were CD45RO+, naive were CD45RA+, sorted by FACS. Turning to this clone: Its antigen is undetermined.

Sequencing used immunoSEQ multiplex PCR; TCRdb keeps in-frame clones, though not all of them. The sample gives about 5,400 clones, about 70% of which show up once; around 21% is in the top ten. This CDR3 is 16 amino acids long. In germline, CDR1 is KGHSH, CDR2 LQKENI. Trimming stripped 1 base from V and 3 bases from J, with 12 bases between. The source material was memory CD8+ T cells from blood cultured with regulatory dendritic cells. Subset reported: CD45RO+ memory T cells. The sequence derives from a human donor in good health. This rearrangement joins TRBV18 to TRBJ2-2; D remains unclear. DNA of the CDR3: TGTGCCAGCTCACCACTGGACGTAGGGTACACCGGGGAGCTGTTTTTT. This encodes CASSPLDVGYTGELFF.